The subject of this entry is one T cell receptor (beta chain). V was clipped by 3 bases and J by 4 bases; unmatched bases: 10. The CDR3 sequence is 18 residues long. The germline V gene has CDR1 LGHNA and CDR2 YSLEER. These data belong to a study of shared clonotypes between healthy human individuals. Investigators spread the genomic DNA of each subset evenly over several immunoSEQ plates. Sequencing was performed with immunoSEQ multiplex PCR; in TCRdb, only in-frame clones are kept and a portion is missing. The sample contains roughly 2.1 million clones, roughly 91% of which appear only once. Positively selected for CCR7, the CD45RO-negative cells used as naive CD8 cells excluded terminally differentiated effector memory CD45RA+ cells.

This chain joins TRBV4-3 and TRBJ2-2, with TRBD2 matching 11 bases. The material sequenced was naive CD8+ T cells from PBMCs. The source of this sequence is a young man in good health. Some clones in this sample may be carry-over from other donors' samples. CDR3 loop: CASSHIAGGAFGTGELFF. Here the CDR3 DNA reads TGCGCCAGCAGCCATATAGCGGGAGGGGCCTTTGGCACCGGGGAGCTGTTTTTT.